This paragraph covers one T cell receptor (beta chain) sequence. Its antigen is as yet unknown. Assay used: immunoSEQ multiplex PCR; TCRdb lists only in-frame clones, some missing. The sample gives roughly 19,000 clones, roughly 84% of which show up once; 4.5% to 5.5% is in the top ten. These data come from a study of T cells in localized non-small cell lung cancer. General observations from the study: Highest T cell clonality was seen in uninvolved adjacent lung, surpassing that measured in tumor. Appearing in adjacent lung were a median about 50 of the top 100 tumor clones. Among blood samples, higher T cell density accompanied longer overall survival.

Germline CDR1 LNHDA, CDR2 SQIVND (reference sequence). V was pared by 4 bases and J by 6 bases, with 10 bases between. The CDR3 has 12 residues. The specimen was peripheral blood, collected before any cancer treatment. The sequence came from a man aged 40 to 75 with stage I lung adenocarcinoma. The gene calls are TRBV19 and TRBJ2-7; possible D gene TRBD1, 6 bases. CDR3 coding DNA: TGTGCCAGTAGTACGACAGGAGCCGAGCAGTACTTC. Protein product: CASSTTGAEQYF.